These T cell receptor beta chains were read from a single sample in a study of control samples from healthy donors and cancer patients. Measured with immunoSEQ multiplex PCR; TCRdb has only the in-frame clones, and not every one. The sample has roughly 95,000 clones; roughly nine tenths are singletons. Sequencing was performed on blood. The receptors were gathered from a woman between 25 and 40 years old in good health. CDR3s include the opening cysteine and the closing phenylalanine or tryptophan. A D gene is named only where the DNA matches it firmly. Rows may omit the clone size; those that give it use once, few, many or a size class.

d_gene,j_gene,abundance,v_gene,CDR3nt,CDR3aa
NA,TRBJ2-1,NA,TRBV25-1,TGTGCCAGCAGCGCAGGGATCGTCAATGAGCAGTTCTTC,CASSAGIVNEQFF
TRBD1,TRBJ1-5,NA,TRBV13,TGTGCCAGCAGACAACAGGGGAGCAATCAGCCCCAGCATTTT,CASRQQGSNQPQHF
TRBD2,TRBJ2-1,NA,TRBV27,TGTGCCAGCAGTTCCCTCCGGGTAGCGGGAGGGCCATCAAATGAGCAGTTCTTC,CASSSLRVAGGPSNEQFF
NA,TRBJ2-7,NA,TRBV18,TGTGCCAGCTCACTGGAGAGGGGGTACACCTACGAGCAGTACTTC,CASSLERGYTYEQYF
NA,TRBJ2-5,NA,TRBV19,TGTGCCAGTAGTATTATTAGCGCGGGCCAAGAGACCCAGTACTTC,CASSIISAGQETQYF
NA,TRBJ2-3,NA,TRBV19,TGTGCCAGTAGTCCCTACTACATCCCGGGAACCAAGAGCACAGATACGCAGTATTTT,CASSPYYIPGTKSTDTQYF
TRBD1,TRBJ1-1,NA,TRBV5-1,TGCGCCAGCAGCTCTAACGCCGGGACAGGCTCTGAAGCTTTCTTT,CASSSNAGTGSEAFF
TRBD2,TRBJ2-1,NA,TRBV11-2,TGTGCCAGCAGCTGGAAGCTAGCGGGAATTTCCTACAATGAGCAGTTCTTC,CASSWKLAGISYNEQFF
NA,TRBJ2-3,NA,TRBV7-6,TGTGCCAGCAGCTCCAGACCCCAGACATACGCTACGCAGTATTTT,CASSSRPQTYATQYF
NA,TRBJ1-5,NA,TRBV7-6,TGTGCCAGCAGCTTAGAGGCAGGGAGAGGCCATCAGCCCCAGCATTTT,CASSLEAGRGHQPQHF
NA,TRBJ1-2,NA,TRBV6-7,TGTGCCAGCAGTTACTCGCGACAGAGAAACCAACAATCAGCTAACTATGGCTACACCTTC,CASSYSRQRNQQSANYGYTF
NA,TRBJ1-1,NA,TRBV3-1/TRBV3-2,TGTGCCAGCAGCCCACCTCGGGAGAGGGGAGTCACTGAAGCTTTCTTT,CASSPPRERGVTEAFF
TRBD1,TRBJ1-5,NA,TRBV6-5,TGTGCCAGCAAGACAGGGGGCCGGGGCAATCAGCCCCAGCATTTT,CASKTGGRGNQPQHF
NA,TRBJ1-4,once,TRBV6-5,TGTGCCAGCAAGGGCGGGGGTGAAAAACTGTTTTTT,CASKGGGEKLFF
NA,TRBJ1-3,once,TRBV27,TGTGCCAGCAGTCGGGGAGGGTCTGGAAACACCATATATTTT,CASSRGGSGNTIYF
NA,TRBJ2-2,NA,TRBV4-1,TGCGCCAGCAGCCAAGTGTCGCATTTGATGGCCGGGGAGCTGTTTTTT,CASSQVSHLMAGELFF
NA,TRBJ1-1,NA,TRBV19,TGTGCCAGTAGTTTTATCAGGGCGAACACTGAAGCTTTCTTT,CASSFIRANTEAFF
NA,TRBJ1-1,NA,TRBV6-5,TGTGCCAGCAGTTCCCAGGCCCCCGGACAGAACACTGAAGCTTTCTTT,CASSSQAPGQNTEAFF
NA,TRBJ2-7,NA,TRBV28,TGTGCCAGCAGTTTGCCCTGGAGACGGACCTACGAGCAGTACTTC,CASSLPWRRTYEQYF
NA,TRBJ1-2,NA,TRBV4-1,TGCGCCAGCAGCCAAGTTCTGGGAGCTAACTATGGCTACACCTTC,CASSQVLGANYGYTF
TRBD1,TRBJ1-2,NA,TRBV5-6,TGTGCCAGCAGCGCGGGACAGGGGACCTATGGCTACACCTTC,CASSAGQGTYGYTF
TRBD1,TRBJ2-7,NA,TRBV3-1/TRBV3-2,TGTGCCAGCAGCCAGGGAGGGACAGGGGGTTACGAGCAGTACTTC,CASSQGGTGGYEQYF
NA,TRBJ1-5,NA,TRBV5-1,TGCGCCAGCAGCTTGGACGGACAGAGCAATCAGCCCCAGCATTTT,CASSLDGQSNQPQHF
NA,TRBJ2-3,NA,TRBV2,TGTGCCAGCAGTGAAGGACCGGGCACAGATACGCAGTATTTT,CASSEGPGTDTQYF
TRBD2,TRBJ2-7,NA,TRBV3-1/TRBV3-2,TGTGCCAGCAGCCAAGGCCTAGCGGGGGGGAACGAGCAGTACTTC,CASSQGLAGGNEQYF
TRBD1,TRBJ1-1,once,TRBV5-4,TGTGCCAGCAGCGGGGACAGGGAGAACACTGAAGCTTTCTTT,CASSGDRENTEAFF
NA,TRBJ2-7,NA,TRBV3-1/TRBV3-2,TGTGCCAGCAGCCGCAGTACGGTCGAGCAGTACTTC,CASSRSTVEQYF
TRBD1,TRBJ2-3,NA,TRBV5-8,TGTGCCAGCAGCCCGGGACAGGGGGCTTCGGGAGATACGCAGTATTTT,CASSPGQGASGDTQYF
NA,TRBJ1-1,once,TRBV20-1,TGCAGTGCTAGTGACGGGTCCCTCTCAAGACGGGTGAACACTGAAGCTTTCTTT,CSASDGSLSRRVNTEAFF
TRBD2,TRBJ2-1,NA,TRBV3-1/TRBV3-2,TGTGCCAGCAGCCAAGGCTCTACGGGGAGGGGCTCCTACAATGAGCGGTTCTTC,CASSQGSTGRGSYNERFF
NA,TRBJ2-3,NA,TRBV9,TGTGCCAGCAGCCTCAAGGATAGGGTTGGCGGACGCACAGATACGCAGTATTTT,CASSLKDRVGGRTDTQYF
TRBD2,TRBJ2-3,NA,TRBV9,TGTGCCAGCAGCGTAGTTTCCAGCGGGGGGGCCGGAGATACGCAGTATTTT,CASSVVSSGGAGDTQYF
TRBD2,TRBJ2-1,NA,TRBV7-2,TGTGCCAGCAGCCCCCGTGGGGGGGAGAGTTTCTACAATGAGCAGTTCTTC,CASSPRGGESFYNEQFF
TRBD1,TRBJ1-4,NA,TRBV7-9,TGTGCCAGCAGCTTATCCCCAGGGACAGGGAGTGAAAAACTGTTTTTT,CASSLSPGTGSEKLFF
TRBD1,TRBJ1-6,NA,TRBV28,TGTGCCAGCAGTCCCCTACCGGGACAGGGGGCCTATAATTCACCCCTCCACTTT,CASSPLPGQGAYNSPLHF
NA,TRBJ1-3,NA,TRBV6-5,TGTGCCAGCAGTAAACTGGATGGAAACACCATATATTTT,CASSKLDGNTIYF
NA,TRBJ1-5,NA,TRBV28,TGTGCCAGCAGTTTGGTCGGGGAGAGCAATCAGCCCCAGCATTTT,CASSLVGESNQPQHF
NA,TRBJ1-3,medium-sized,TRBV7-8,TGTGCCAGCAGCCTGGACAGTACCGGAAACACCATATATTTT,CASSLDSTGNTIYF
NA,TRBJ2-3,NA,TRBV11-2,TGTGCCAGCAGCTTAGATTCGCCAGATACGCAGTATTTT,CASSLDSPDTQYF
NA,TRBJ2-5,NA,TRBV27,TGTGCCAGCAGTCTAGGAGGGGTTAGAGAGACCCAGTACTTC,CASSLGGVRETQYF
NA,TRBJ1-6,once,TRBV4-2,TGTGCCAGCAGCCCCTATTCGAGAGAGGCGGGCTATAATTCACCCCTCCACTTT,CASSPYSREAGYNSPLHF
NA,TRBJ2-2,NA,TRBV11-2,TGTGCCAGCAGCTTTCAATCCGGGGAGCTGTTTTTT,CASSFQSGELFF
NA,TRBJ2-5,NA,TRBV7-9,TGTGCCAGCAGCTTATTGGGTCTGGGCAGGGAACAAGAGACCCAGTACTTC,CASSLLGLGREQETQYF
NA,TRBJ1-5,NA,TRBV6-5,TGTGCCAGCAAAGTTAGGCAGGTCAATCAGCCCCAGCATTTT,CASKVRQVNQPQHF
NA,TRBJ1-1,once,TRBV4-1,TGCGCCAGCAGCCAAGGCGAGAACACTGAAGCTTTCTTT,CASSQGENTEAFF
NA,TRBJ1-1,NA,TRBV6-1,TGTGCCAGCAGTGAAAACTCGGGACCTCACGCTTTCTTT,CASSENSGPHAFF
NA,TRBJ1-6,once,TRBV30,TGTGCCTGGAGTCTGGGGGGGACATTTTGGGCACCCCTCCACTTT,CAWSLGGTFWAPLHF
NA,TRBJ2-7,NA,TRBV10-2,TGCGCCAGCAGTGCCAGGGACCCTAACTCCTACGAGCAGTACTTC,CASSARDPNSYEQYF
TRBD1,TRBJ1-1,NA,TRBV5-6,TGTGCCAGCAGCGTTCACAGGGGGCCTCTCATGAACACTGAAGCTTTCTTT,CASSVHRGPLMNTEAFF
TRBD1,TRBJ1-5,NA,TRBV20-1,TGCAGTGCTAGTGGATGGAGACAGGGGCGGGATCAGCCCCAGCATTTT,CSASGWRQGRDQPQHF
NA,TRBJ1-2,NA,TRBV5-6,TGTGCCAGCAGCTTGGTCCGCTTCTCTGGCTACACCTTC,CASSLVRFSGYTF
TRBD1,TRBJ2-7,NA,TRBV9,TGTGCCAGCAGCGACGGGACAGGGGTCGACGAGCAGTACTTC,CASSDGTGVDEQYF
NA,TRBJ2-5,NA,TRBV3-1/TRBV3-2,TGTGCCAGCAGCCCGTCTAGGGCGGAGGGGACCCAGTACTTC,CASSPSRAEGTQYF